These T cell receptor beta chains were read from a single sample in a study of blood T cell repertoires in COVID-19. The method was immunoSEQ multiplex PCR; TCRdb's version includes in-frame clones alone and lacks a portion of them. Among over 300,000 clones listed, 86% were seen once. The sequenced sample consisted of peripheral blood. All receptors come from a woman in her forties or fifties with acute or convalescent COVID-19. Both conserved end residues are part of each CDR3. The D gene is left open where the match is weak. Not all rows give a size; the values are once, few, many and, for expanded clones, a class.

v_call	clone_size	j_call	d_call	cdr3_nt	cdr3_aa
TRBV30	once	TRBJ1-2	TRBD1	TGTGCCTGGACTCCCCGGGACAGAGACTTAGGGGGCTACACCTTC	CAWTPRDRDLGGYTF
TRBV18	-	TRBJ2-7	TRBD2	TGTGCCAGCTCACCAGGACTAGCGGGAGGGCCCGGCTACGAGCAGTACTTC	CASSPGLAGGPGYEQYF
TRBV27	-	TRBJ2-7	-	TGTGCCAGCAGTCCAAGGGACTTAAAACCTTACGAGCAGTACTTC	CASSPRDLKPYEQYF
TRBV5-1	-	TRBJ1-1	TRBD1	TGCGCCAGCAGCTTGACGTCGGACAGGGGGCTTAGTGAAGCTTTCTTT	CASSLTSDRGLSEAFF
TRBV6-5	once	TRBJ1-6	-	TGTGCCAGCAACCGGCAGGGGTCTACTAATTCACCCCTCCACTTT	CASNRQGSTNSPLHF
TRBV19	-	TRBJ2-5	TRBD2	TGTGCCAGTAGTTCACGACTAGCGGGAGGGCCCTTGGAGACCCAGTACTTC	CASSSRLAGGPLETQYF
TRBV5-4	-	TRBJ1-2	-	TGTGCCAGCAGCTTGAGGGGGACAACCTATGGCTACACCTTC	CASSLRGTTYGYTF
TRBV24-1	-	TRBJ2-3	-	TGTGCCACCAGCGGCGGGTCAAAGAATACGCAGTATTTT	CATSGGSKNTQYF
TRBV5-1	-	TRBJ2-3	-	TGCGCCAGCAGCCCGATCCGGAGCACAGATACGCAGTATTTT	CASSPIRSTDTQYF
TRBV27	-	TRBJ1-6	-	TGTGCCAGTAATATTGGCCCAGGGGTTGATTCACCCCTCCACTTT	CASNIGPGVDSPLHF
TRBV7-9	once	TRBJ2-7	TRBD2	TGTGCCAGCAGCTTAGCGGGGGGGAACGAGCAGTACTTC	CASSLAGGNEQYF
TRBV7-2	-	TRBJ1-2	-	TGTGCCAGCAGCTTAAACGGACTCTATGGCTACACCTTC	CASSLNGLYGYTF
TRBV27	-	TRBJ1-2	TRBD1	TGTGCCAGCAAGACAGGGAACTATGGCTACACCTTC	CASKTGNYGYTF
TRBV5-8	once	TRBJ2-5	-	TGTGCCAGCAGCTTGCCGCGGAATCAAGAGACCCAGTACTTC	CASSLPRNQETQYF
TRBV2	-	TRBJ1-1	TRBD1	TGTGCCAGCAGTGGGATACAGGGGTACACTGAAGCTTTCTTT	CASSGIQGYTEAFF
TRBV10-3	-	TRBJ1-5	-	TGTGCCATCAGGACAGGTGAACCCAATCAGCCCCAGCATTTT	CAIRTGEPNQPQHF
TRBV5-1	-	TRBJ1-1	TRBD1	TGCGCCAGCAGCTTGGGCGGGACAGGGGTAAACACTGAAGCTTTCTTT	CASSLGGTGVNTEAFF
TRBV2	-	TRBJ2-2	-	TGTGCCAGCGGAGGGTTGGTGGAGCTGTTTTTT	CASGGLVELFF
TRBV28	-	TRBJ1-2	TRBD1	TGTGCCAGCAGTTTTAGGGACAGGGTTAACTATGGCTACACCTTC	CASSFRDRVNYGYTF
TRBV3-1/TRBV3-2	-	TRBJ2-7	TRBD2	TGTGCCAGCAGCCAGCATGGGGGGAGACTAGCGGGAGAAGGCGAGCAGTACTTC	CASSQHGGRLAGEGEQYF
TRBV24-1	-	TRBJ2-1	TRBD2	TGTGCCACCAGTGAGGCTAGCGGGAGTCCCAAGTTCTTC	CATSEASGSPKFF